Presented here are 2 T cell receptor beta chains from one specimen sequenced in a study of blood T cell repertoires in COVID-19 (dated by TCRdb to about 2020). Libraries came from the immunoSEQ multiplex PCR assay. Not all clones reach the TCRdb copy of this immuneACCESS table, which keeps in-frame sequences only. Checked studies attribute under half of the gap to unresolved V genes and leave the rest unexplained. This sample lists about 300,000 clones; roughly 90% were detected once. 1.5% to 2% of the sample rests with the top ten. Sequenced input: peripheral blood. These receptors all come from a woman aged 25-40 years with COVID-19, enrolled during active disease.

The rearrangement uses TRBV19 and TRBJ1-4; D is perhaps TRBD1 (5 bases). CDR3 size: 17 residues. The V and J ends lost 7 bases and 4 bases respectively, with 22 bases between them. CDR1 and CDR2 from the germline V gene are LNHDA and SQIVND (reference sequence). The CDR3 DNA follows: TGTGCCAGTACCGGACAACTATTTCGAGGCGGTAATGAAAAACTGTTTTTT. It is translated as CASTGQLFRGGNEKLFF. Filled out from reference TRBV19 and TRBJ1-4, the complete variable domain reads DGGITQSPKYLFRKEGQNVTLSCEQNLNHDAMYWYRQDPGQGLRLIYYSQIVNDFQKGDIAEGYSVSREKKESFPLTVTSAQKNPTAFYLCASTGQLFRGGNEKLFFGSGTQLSVL.

This chain links TRBV19 with TRBJ1-4; D unclear. Germline V gives CDR1 LNHDA, CDR2 SQIVND (reference sequence). The CDR3 has 14 amino acids. V lost 4 bases to trimming and J lost 0 bases, with 6 bases between them. The CDR3 DNA follows: TGTGCCAGTAGTACTGTTGCAACTAATGAAAAACTGTTTTTT. Residues: CASSTVATNEKLFF.